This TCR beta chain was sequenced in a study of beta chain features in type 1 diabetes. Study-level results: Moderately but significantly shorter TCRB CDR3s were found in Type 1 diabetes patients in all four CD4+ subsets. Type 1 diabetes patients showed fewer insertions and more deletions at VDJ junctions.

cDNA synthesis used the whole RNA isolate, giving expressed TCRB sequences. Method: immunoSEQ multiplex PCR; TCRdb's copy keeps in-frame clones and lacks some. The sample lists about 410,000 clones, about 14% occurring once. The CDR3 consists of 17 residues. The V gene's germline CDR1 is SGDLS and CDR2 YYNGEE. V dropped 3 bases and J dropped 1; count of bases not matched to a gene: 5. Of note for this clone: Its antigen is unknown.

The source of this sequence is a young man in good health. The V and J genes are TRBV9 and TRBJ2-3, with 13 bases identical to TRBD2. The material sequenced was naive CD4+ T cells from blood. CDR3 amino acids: CASSGLAGGGGTDTQYF. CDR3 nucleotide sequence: TGTGCCAGCAGCGGACTAGCGGGAGGCGGTGGCACAGATACGCAGTATTTT.